The next 20 T cell receptor beta chains were all read from a single sample in a study of blood T cell repertoires in COVID-19. The method was immunoSEQ multiplex PCR; TCRdb's version includes in-frame clones alone and lacks a portion of them. Here the sample spans almost 70,000 clones, roughly 89% being singletons. What was sequenced was peripheral blood. The origin of the receptors is a woman aged 50 to 60 with active COVID-19.

The V call is TRBV24-1, the J call TRBJ2-2; D may be TRBD2 (7 bases). CDR1 KGHDR and CDR2 SFDVKD come from the germline V gene. This CDR3 is built from 19 residues. The V end was cut by 3 bases, the J end by 1 base, with 20 bases between. The CDR3 spells CATSDPFSPRGQNTGELFF. The CDR3, as DNA: TGTGCCACCAGTGATCCATTCTCCCCGCGGGGGCAGAACACCGGGGAGCTGTTTTTT.

This chain links TRBV5-1 with TRBJ2-7; 8 bases match TRBD1. CDR3 length: 14 residues. V dropped 2 bases and J dropped 4; count of bases not matched to a gene: 5. Germline values: CDR1 SGHRS, CDR2 YFSETQ. The CDR3 coding sequence is TGCGCCAGCAGCTTTTCGACAGGGGAGTACGAGCAGTACTTC. This gives the protein CASSFSTGEYEQYF.

The V and J genes are TRBV5-1 and TRBJ2-1; D gene ambiguous. The CDR3 contains 14 residues. Germline-derived CDR1 and CDR2 are SGHRS and YFSETQ. Trimming left V 0 bases short and J 3 bases short, with 7 bases between. CDR3 residues: CASSLGSLYNEQFF. CDR3 sequence (DNA): TGCGCCAGCAGCTTGGGGAGCCTCTACAATGAGCAGTTCTTC.

CDR3 in amino acids: CASSPGTSGSPHEQYF. The CDR3 bases are TGTGCCAGCAGCCCCGGGACTAGCGGGAGCCCCCACGAGCAGTACTTC. V gene TRBV11-3 combines with J gene TRBJ2-7; TRBD2 aligns across 14 bases. Trimming cost V 5 bases and J 5 bases; bases outside gene matches: 8. Germline CDR1 SGHNT, CDR2 YENEEA. The CDR3 contains 16 residues.

The rearrangement uses TRBV6-2 or TRBV6-3 and TRBJ1-5; possible D gene TRBD1, 5 bases. Trimming pared 6 bases from V and 0 bases from J, leaving 12 bases between. The CDR3 runs 15 residues. Germline V gene data show CDR1 as MNHEY and CDR2 as SVGEGT. This CDR3 reads CASSSRQFSNQPQHF. The CDR3 nucleotides read TGTGCCAGCAGCTCCAGACAGTTTAGCAATCAGCCCCAGCATTTT.

The rearrangement uses TRBV30 and TRBJ1-5; TRBD1 aligns across 8 bases. This CDR3 has 13 amino acids. Trimming at V came to 1 base and at J to 6 bases, leaving 2 bases not matched to a gene. Germline V CDR1 and CDR2: GTSNPN, SVGIG (reference sequence). CDR3 coding DNA: TGTGCCTGGAGTGGGACAGGGAGTCAGCCCCAGCATTTT. Amino acids: CAWSGTGSQPQHF.

V usage is TRBV7-3 and J usage is TRBJ2-7; 10 nucleotides agree with TRBD1. Germline V gives CDR1 SGHTA, CDR2 FQGTGA. The V and J ends lost 5 bases and 5 bases, in that order; junction bases with no gene match: 6. The CDR3 contains 14 residues. CDR3 bases: TGTGCCAGCAGCCTCGGGACAGGGGCCCACGAGCAGTACTTC. Its translation is CASSLGTGAHEQYF. Based on the CDR3 plus reference TRBV7-3 and TRBJ2-7, the full variable domain is GAGVSQTPSNKVTEKGKYVELRCDPISGHTALYWYRQSLGQGPEFLIYFQGTGAADDSGLPNDRFFAVRPEGSVSTLKIQRTERGDSAVYLCASSLGTGAHEQYFGPGTRLTVT.

CDR3 loop: CSVEAPTSGSETGELFF. For the CDR3, the DNA is TGCAGCGTTGAAGCCCCGACTAGCGGGAGTGAAACCGGGGAGCTGTTTTTT. V gene TRBV29-1 combines with J gene TRBJ2-2; 12 bases are shared with TRBD2. CDR1 and CDR2 from the germline V gene are SQVTM and ANQGSEA. With V trimmed by 1 base and J by 5 bases, 8 bases remained unmatched. CDR3 length: 17 amino acids.

The gene calls are TRBV5-1 and TRBJ1-1; 8 bases align to TRBD1. The CDR3 runs to 15 residues. Trimming cost V 4 bases and J 8 bases; bases outside gene matches: 13. Germline-derived CDR1 and CDR2 are SGHRS and YFSETQ. This chain's CDR3 is CASSIQGQGKGEAFF. The CDR3 DNA sequence: TGCGCCAGCAGCATACAAGGACAGGGTAAGGGAGAAGCTTTCTTT.

V usage is TRBV15 and J usage is TRBJ2-5; 8 nucleotides match TRBD1. Germline assignment: CDR1 LNHNV and CDR2 YYDKDF (reference sequence). This CDR3 spans 16 amino acids. V lost 4 bases, J lost 2 bases, and 9 bases stayed unmatched. The CDR3 DNA follows: TGTGCCACCAGCAAACGGAGAGGACAGGGTCAAGAGACCCAGTACTTC. This translates into CATSKRRGQGQETQYF.

By sample share, this clone is medium-sized. This chain joins TRBV5-6 and TRBJ2-2; D possibly corresponds to TRBD2 (5 bases). This CDR3 region has 13 residues. V was pared by 7 bases and J by 6 bases, with 13 bases between. Germline loops: CDR1 SGHDT, CDR2 YYEEEE. The CDR3 reads CASGVGGPGELFF. CDR3 nucleotides: TGTGCCAGCGGAGTTGGCGGGCCCGGGGAGCTGTTTTTT.

The chain has TRBV30 and TRBJ2-1, with D tentatively TRBD2 (6 bases). The V and J ends lost 4 bases and 14 bases respectively, with 18 bases between them. CDR1 and CDR2 from the germline V gene are GTSNPN and SVGIG (reference sequence). The CDR3 has 12 amino acids. The CDR3 DNA reads as TGTGCCTGGACCCCTCTGGCGGGGACGAAGTTCTTC. This encodes CAWTPLAGTKFF.

The gene calls are TRBV2 and TRBJ2-7, with 7 bases matching TRBD1. CDR1 is SNHLY and CDR2 is FYNNEI in the germline V gene. The V and J ends lost 3 bases and 3 bases, in that order; junction bases with no gene match: 14. The CDR3 covers 17 residues. The DNA for the CDR3 is TGTGCCAGCAGTGATATTATATTCCGGGACAGCGACTACGAGCAGTACTTC. The encoded protein is CASSDIIFRDSDYEQYF.

V gene TRBV30 combines with J gene TRBJ2-1; 8 bases are a match to TRBD2. CDR3 length: 16 residues. Unmatched junction bases numbered 13, after V lost 3 bases and J lost 6 bases. Looked up from germline, CDR1 is GTSNPN and CDR2 is SVGIG (reference sequence). The CDR3 loop reads CAWRRLGTRNINEQFF. DNA of the CDR3: TGTGCCTGGAGAAGGCTCGGGACTAGGAACATCAATGAGCAGTTCTTC.

This clone was counted once. J is TRBJ2-7 and V is TRBV5-5, with TRBD1 as a possible D gene (6 bases). Trimming stripped 7 bases from V and 0 bases from J, with 20 bases between. Per the germline V gene, CDR1 is SGHKS and CDR2 is YYEKEE (reference sequence). There are 16 residues in the CDR3. The CDR3 DNA is TGTGCCAGCGTACCTCCGGGGCAGGGGCGCTCCTACGAGCAGTACTTC. Translation: CASVPPGQGRSYEQYF.

This sequence joins TRBV19 and TRBJ1-1; TRBD1 might be the D (6 bases). This CDR3 spans 15 amino acids. The germline CDR1 and CDR2 sequences are LNHDA and SQIVND (reference sequence). The V and J ends lost 6 bases and 0 bases respectively, with 14 bases between them. DNA for the CDR3: TGTGCCAGTAGGACTGCAGGGGCCATGAACACTGAAGCTTTCTTT. This codes for CASRTAGAMNTEAFF.

The chain links TRBV5-1 to TRBJ2-7; D is possibly TRBD1 (5 bases). Germline loops: CDR1 SGHRS, CDR2 YFSETQ. Trimming removed 0 bases from V and 5 bases from J, with 12 bases in between. The CDR3 runs to 14 residues. The CDR3 coding sequence is TGCGCCAGCAGCTTGGGACAGCTAGGTAACGAGCAGTACTTC. It translates to CASSLGQLGNEQYF.

In DNA, the CDR3 is TGTGCCAGCTCACCATCGGGACAGCAAGAGACCCAGTACTTC. This gives the protein CASSPSGQQETQYF. This chain uses TRBV18 with TRBJ2-5; 7 bases are a match to TRBD1. This CDR3 is built from 14 residues. Germline assignment: CDR1 KGHSH and CDR2 LQKENI. Losses at the gene ends were 2 bases for V and 2 bases for J; bases not matched to a gene: 2. The whole variable domain, remainder taken from reference TRBV18 and TRBJ2-5, is NAGVMQNPRHLVRRRGQEARLRCSPMKGHSHVYWYRQLPEEGLKFMVYLQKENIIDESGMPKERFSAEFPKEGPSILRIQQVVRGDSAAYFCASSPSGQQETQYFGPGTRLLVL.

The chain employs TRBV28 and TRBJ2-7, with 9 bases fitting TRBD1. CDR1 is MDHEN, CDR2 SYDVKM, per germline. The CDR3 loop spans 16 amino acids. With 3 bases clipped from V and 1 base from J, the junction kept 7 bases outside the gene matches. The CDR3 nucleotides are TGTGCCAGCAGTTTCGGGACAGGGTCCGATTCCTACGAGCAGTACTTC. Translating it yields CASSFGTGSDSYEQYF.

CDR3 nucleotides: TGTGCCAGCAGGCTGACAGGGTTAAAAAATGGCTACACCTTC. Its protein is CASRLTGLKNGYTF. This chain links TRBV28 with TRBJ1-2; TRBD1 aligns across 7 bases. With 6 bases clipped from V and 6 bases from J, the junction kept 10 bases outside the gene matches. Per germline, CDR1 MDHEN and CDR2 SYDVKM. This CDR3 region has 14 residues.